This TCR beta chain derives from a study of cytomegalovirus exposure and HLA in healthy donors. Study as a whole: The 100 to 150 validation repertoires and the roughly 670 first-cohort repertoires shared a platform, a later analysis reported. Points from the study as a whole: The finding came from a later analysis; first-cohort TCR clusters tended to co-occur in the roughly 110 validation repertoires. The study labeled 150 to 200 TCR beta chains cytomegalovirus-associated.

As for this clone: What it binds is unknown.

The donors were members of the approximately 120-subject validation cohort (separate from the 666-subject first cohort). This CDR3 spans 14 amino acids. V lost 0 bases and J 2 bases, leaving 11 bases between the germline ends. Germline-derived CDR1 and CDR2 are GTSNPN and SVGIG (reference sequence). TCRdb's copy holds only in-frame clones and misses some; the assay was immunoSEQ multiplex PCR. The top ten hold 1.4% of the sample, which has 120,000 to 150,000 clones, approximately 85% seen once. Material for sequencing was PBMCs. This TCR was recovered from a woman aged 30 to 39 in good health and CMV-seronegative. The rearrangement uses TRBV30 and TRBJ2-7, with a weak D call TRBD2 (6 bases). The CDR3 loop reads CAWSVSSGPYEQYF. The CDR3 DNA reads TGTGCCTGGAGTGTTTCCAGCGGGCCCTACGAGCAGTACTTC.